Listed below are T cell receptor beta chains from one sample, sequenced in a study of CD8 T cells in ankylosing spondylitis. TCRdb re-called the 5' RACE reads with MiXCR, one entry per CDR3 protein. The data contain around 440,000 distinct CDR3 sequences, approximately 17% of them singletons. Sequenced: blood, either unsorted or a sorted T cell fraction (not recorded which). The receptors shown here come from a male donor with ankylosing spondylitis. CDR3s leave out the opening cysteine and the closing phenylalanine or tryptophan.

CDR3 protein	J gene	V gene
SARPGLAGINEQF	TRBJ2-1	TRBV20-1
ASRSPPGNTIY	TRBJ1-3	TRBV11-2
ASSSEGGLHNEQF	TRBJ2-1	TRBV7-3
ASSPEIQGITEAF	TRBJ1-1	TRBV5-1
ASSLSPGTGYTEAF	TRBJ1-1	TRBV27
ASSQESGANTGELF	TRBJ2-2	TRBV4-2
AISGDRGEANYGYT	TRBJ1-2	TRBV10-3
ASGRGQLSTDTQY	TRBJ2-3	TRBV2
ASSRRQGSPYEQY	TRBJ2-7	TRBV18
ASSQGNTQY	TRBJ2-3	TRBV7-2
ASTLKTREPANTGELF	TRBJ2-2	TRBV4-2
ASNIDRVRSPLH	TRBJ1-6	TRBV28
ASRKSDGNTEAF	TRBJ1-1	TRBV6-1
ASSLEPISYEQY	TRBJ2-7	TRBV11-2
ASRLSGAYEQY	TRBJ2-7	TRBV7-2
ASSPTGIGYGYT	TRBJ1-2	TRBV7-2
ASSLRSGQLNGYT	TRBJ1-2	TRBV12-3/TRBV12-4
ATSIGRGWEETQY	TRBJ2-5	TRBV24-1
ASSLSSGPSYNTEAF	TRBJ1-1	TRBV12-3/TRBV12-4
ASSTSGTRGEQF	TRBJ2-1	TRBV6-5
ASSLGRTEAF	TRBJ1-1	TRBV7-2
AFSYTWGGGVYNEQF	TRBJ2-1	TRBV12-3/TRBV12-4
ASSLGTSGVYPSYNEQF	TRBJ2-1	TRBV11-2
ASSYIDTTEQY	TRBJ2-7	TRBV27
ASSLAGPQAEQY	TRBJ2-7	TRBV18
SARGAGRTSGSTDTQY	TRBJ2-3	TRBV20-1
ASSLSSGLGTGANVLT	TRBJ2-6	TRBV5-1
ASSWGVRTREKLF	TRBJ1-4	TRBV5-1
SARAGGRTGELF	TRBJ2-2	TRBV20-1
ASSSDLPNSPLH	TRBJ1-6	TRBV12-3/TRBV12-4
ASSFGVNQPQH	TRBJ1-5	TRBV7-9
ASSDRVIDGYT	TRBJ1-2	TRBV12-3/TRBV12-4
SARALTGDYEQY	TRBJ2-7	TRBV20-1
SALPRDRAQKLF	TRBJ1-4	TRBV20-1
SARAQGWDTEAF	TRBJ1-1	TRBV20-1
ASSLVVGGSYEQY	TRBJ2-7	TRBV5-1
ASSLGGGNYEQY	TRBJ2-7	TRBV5-1
ASSTQTGVRANQPQH	TRBJ1-5	TRBV7-8
ASSLTGDDGYT	TRBJ1-2	TRBV5-1
ASSYADRENQPQH	TRBJ1-5	TRBV5-6